Below, 17 T cell receptor beta chains from the same sample are listed, as sequenced in a study of early T cells in non-severe SARS-CoV-2 infection. Each CDR3 protein gets one entry after TCRdb re-called the 5' RACE reads with MiXCR. Among 25,000 to 35,000 distinct CDR3 sequences listed, about 6% were seen once. Material: whole blood. The receptors come from an adult who was a healthcare worker with PCR-confirmed SARS-CoV-2 infection or an uninfected control (not recorded which).

This clonotype has a count of ten or more. V and J are TRBV10-3 and TRBJ1-5; no firm D call. Deletions cut 5 bases from V and 9 bases from J, with 11 bases between. The CDR3 length is 12 residues. From germline, CDR1 is ENHRY and CDR2 SYGVKD. The CDR3 loop reads CAISPGIGPQHF. The CDR3 bases are TGTGCCATCAGTCCGGGGATAGGGCCCCAGCATTTT.

This clonotype was recorded many times. V usage is TRBV28 and J usage is TRBJ2-4, with D possibly being TRBD1 or TRBD2 (5 bases each). This CDR3 contains 16 residues. Trimming took 6 bases from V and 7 from J, leaving 22 bases between them. CDR1 and CDR2 (germline): MDHEN, SYDVKM. The CDR3 DNA is TGTGCCAGCAGACACGGACGGAAAGGGACGGAGAACATTCAGTACTTC. Amino acid sequence: CASRHGRKGTENIQYF.

This rearrangement joins TRBV3-1 to TRBJ2-3; D is uncertain. Trimming took off 2 bases at V and 4 bases at J, with 10 bases between the two ends. The CDR3 has 14 residues. Germline lookup yields CDR1 LGHDT and CDR2 YNNKEL (reference sequence). The CDR3 region has the DNA TGTGCCAGCAGCCAAATGTTCCGGCCAGATACGCAGTATTTT. Its protein is CASSQMFRPDTQYF.

Many counts were recorded for this clonotype. The chain couples TRBV29-1 to TRBJ1-2; 7 bases are a match to TRBD1. The CDR3 runs 14 residues. V shed 8 bases and J 3 bases; nucleotides not matched to a gene: 12. Germline CDR1 and CDR2: SQVTM and ANQGSEA. The CDR3 coding sequence is TGCAGCTATATTCGACAGGGTCGGCACTATGGCTACACCTTC. Translating gives CSYIRQGRHYGYTF.

This clonotype was found a few times. The chain carries TRBV18 and TRBJ1-2, with no clear D. V lost 4 bases, J lost 11 bases, and 14 bases lay in between. Per the germline V gene, CDR1 is KGHSH and CDR2 is LQKENI. The CDR3 extends over 12 amino acids. This CDR3 reads CASSRPQSPYTF. CDR3 bases: TGTGCCAGCTCACGACCACAGAGCCCGTACACCTTC.

This clonotype showed up many times. The J gene is TRBJ1-1, the V gene TRBV19; possible D gene TRBD1, 5 bases. This CDR3 comprises 16 residues. Germline assignment: CDR1 LNHDA and CDR2 SQIVND (reference sequence). Deletions cut 3 bases from V and 1 base from J, with 15 bases between. The CDR3 protein is CASSIAGEGRNTEAFF. CDR3 DNA: TGTGCCAGTAGTATCGCGGGGGAAGGAAGGAACACTGAAGCTTTCTTT.

This clonotype appeared many times. The chain carries TRBV18 and TRBJ1-1, with 7 nucleotides matching TRBD1. V trimming: 5 bases; J trimming: 7 bases; junction bases outside the gene matches: 10. Germline lookup yields CDR1 KGHSH and CDR2 LQKENI. The CDR3 contains 14 residues. This chain's CDR3 is CASSNRDSQNEAFF. CDR3 DNA: TGTGCCAGCTCAAACCGGGACAGTCAGAATGAAGCTTTCTTT.

This clonotype appeared many times. V and J are TRBV2 and TRBJ2-1; D gene unclear. Trimming took 3 bases from V and 4 from J, leaving 10 bases between them. The CDR3 sequence is 14 residues long. Per the germline V gene, CDR1 is SNHLY and CDR2 is FYNNEI. Written as DNA, the CDR3 is TGTGCCAGCAGTGACCTGTTGGGATACAATGAGCAGTTCTTC. Its protein is CASSDLLGYNEQFF.

This clonotype was observed many times. V gene TRBV5-6 combines with J gene TRBJ1-1; D is undetermined. The CDR3 totals 13 residues. Germline V CDR1 and CDR2: SGHDT, YYEEEE. V shed 4 bases and J shed 1 base, with 8 bases lying between them. CDR3 amino acids: CASSRGWNTEAFF. CDR3 sequence (DNA): TGTGCCAGCAGCCGAGGTTGGAACACTGAAGCTTTCTTT.

In the case of this clonotype: This could be a read error, since a much larger clone is one nucleotide away. The chain couples TRBV6-5 to TRBJ2-7, with TRBD1 matching over 9 bases. CDR1 is MNHEY and CDR2 is SVGAGI in the germline V gene. This CDR3 contains 14 residues. This chain's CDR3 is CASRAGQGVYKQYF. CDR3 in DNA: TGTGCCAGCAGGGCGGGACAGGGAGTCTACAAGCAGTACTTC.

The table lists this clonotype with many counts. The chain carries TRBV5-5 and TRBJ2-1, with 8 bases that match TRBD1. V dropped 4 bases and J dropped 10; count of bases not matched to a gene: 13. This CDR3 has 15 residues. The germline gives CDR1 SGHKS, CDR2 YYEKEE (reference sequence). The CDR3 region has the DNA TGTGCCAGCAGCGTCGGGACAGGCCCTCTCGAGGAGCAGTTCTTC. Translating it yields CASSVGTGPLEEQFF.

This clonotype appeared many times. V usage is TRBV4-2 and J usage is TRBJ2-5; D gene unclear. This CDR3 region has 13 residues. The germline V gene has CDR1 LGHNA and CDR2 YNFKEQ. Trimming left V 2 bases short and J 4 bases short, with 8 bases between. CDR3 sequence reads: CASSQRVAETQYF. The CDR3 DNA is TGTGCCAGCAGCCAAAGGGTGGCAGAGACCCAGTACTTC.

This clonotype was detected many times. CDR3: CASSDEGLAGATDTQYF. The CDR3 DNA is TGTGCCAGCAGTGATGAGGGACTAGCGGGGGCCACAGATACGCAGTATTTT. V and J are TRBV25-1 and TRBJ2-3, with TRBD2 matching 14 bases. The V and J ends lost 3 bases and 2 bases, in that order; junction bases with no gene match: 4. CDR1 and CDR2 from the germline V gene are MGHDK and SYGVNS. This CDR3 comprises 17 residues. The whole variable domain, filled in from reference TRBV25-1 and TRBJ2-3, reads EADIYQTPRYLVIGTGKKITLECSQTMGHDKMYWYQQDPGMELHLIHYSYGVNSTEKGDLSSESTVSRIRTEHFPLTLESARPSHTSQYLCASSDEGLAGATDTQYFGPGTRLTVL.

Worth noting for this clonotype: A much larger clone is a single base away; this may be a read error. The genes are TRBV11-2 and TRBJ2-4, with D perhaps TRBD1 or TRBD2 (5 bases each). Germline V CDR1 and CDR2: SGHAT, FQNNGV. The CDR3 has 17 residues. Here the CDR3 DNA reads TGTGCCAGCAGATCAACCCGGGACGCGCTAGCCAAAAACTTTCAGTACTTC. Translating it yields CASRSTRDALAKNFQYF. The whole variable domain, remainder taken from reference TRBV11-2 and TRBJ2-4, is EAGVAQSPRYKIIEKRQSVAFWCNPISGHATLYWYQQILGQGPKLLIQFQNNGVVDDSQLPKDRFSAERLKGVDSTLKIQPAKLEDSAVYLCASRSTRDALAKNFQYFGAGTRLSVL.

This clonotype came up many times. The rearrangement uses TRBV30 and TRBJ1-4; the D is unclear. There are 14 residues in the CDR3. The V gene's germline CDR1 is GTSNPN and CDR2 SVGIG (reference sequence). Trimming removed 1 base at V and 3 bases at J, with 9 bases between. CDR3 amino acids: CAWSAWGSNEKLFF. The CDR3 bases are TGTGCCTGGAGTGCTTGGGGATCTAATGAAAAACTGTTTTTT.

This clonotype was recorded at least ten times. V and J are TRBV19 and TRBJ1-1; TRBD1 matches 10 bases. J lost 5 bases, V lost 4 bases, and 7 bases had no gene match. This CDR3 is 15 amino acids long. The germline V gene has CDR1 LNHDA and CDR2 SQIVND (reference sequence). The CDR3 DNA reads TGTGCCAGTAGTACCTACGGGACAGGGGTAACTGAAGCTTTCTTT. Protein sequence: CASSTYGTGVTEAFF.

In its sample, this clonotype was seen many times. This chain links TRBV6-6 with TRBJ2-1; a possible D gene is TRBD2 (5 bases). Germline V lookup: CDR1 MNHNY, CDR2 SVGAGI (reference sequence). Trimming cost V 5 bases and J 9 bases, with 11 bases left between them. The CDR3 length is 12 residues. CDR3 residues: CASSPTGGEQFF. The CDR3 DNA is TGTGCCAGCAGTCCGACTGGAGGTGAGCAGTTCTTC.